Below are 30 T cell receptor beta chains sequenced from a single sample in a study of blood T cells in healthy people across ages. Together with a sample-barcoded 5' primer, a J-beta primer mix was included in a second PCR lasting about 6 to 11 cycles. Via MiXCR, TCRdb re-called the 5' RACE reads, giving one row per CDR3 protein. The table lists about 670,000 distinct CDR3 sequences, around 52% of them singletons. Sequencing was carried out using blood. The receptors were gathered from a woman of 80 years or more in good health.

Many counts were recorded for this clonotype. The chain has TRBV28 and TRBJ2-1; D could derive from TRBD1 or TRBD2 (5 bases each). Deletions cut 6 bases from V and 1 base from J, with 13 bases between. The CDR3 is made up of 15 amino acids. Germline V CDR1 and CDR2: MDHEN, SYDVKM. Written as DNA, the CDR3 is TGTGCCAGCAGCCCGGGGACGGCTTCCTACAATGAGCAGTTCTTC. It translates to CASSPGTASYNEQFF.

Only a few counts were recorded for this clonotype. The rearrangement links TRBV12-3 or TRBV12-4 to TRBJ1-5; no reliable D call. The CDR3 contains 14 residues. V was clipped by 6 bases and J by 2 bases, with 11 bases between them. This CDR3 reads CASSLTRGNQPQHF. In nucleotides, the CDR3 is TGTGCCAGCAGCCTTACTCGGGGCAATCAGCCCCAGCATTTT.

The CDR3 DNA follows: TGCAGCGTTGGAGACGGGACCTACGAGCAGTACTTC. Its protein is CSVGDGTYEQYF. The chain is built from TRBV29-1 and TRBJ2-7; D perhaps matches TRBD2 (5 bases). V lost 4 bases and J 2 bases, leaving 9 bases between the germline ends. Germline V gives CDR1 SQVTM, CDR2 ANQGSEA. The CDR3 length is 12 residues.

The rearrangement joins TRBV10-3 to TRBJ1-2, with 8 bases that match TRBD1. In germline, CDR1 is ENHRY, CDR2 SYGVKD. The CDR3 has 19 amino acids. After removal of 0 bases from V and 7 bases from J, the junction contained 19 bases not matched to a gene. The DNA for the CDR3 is TGTGCCATCAGTGAGTCGACTCCCGGACAGGGCGAGAGCTCGCGTGGCTACACCTTC. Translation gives CAISESTPGQGESSRGYTF.

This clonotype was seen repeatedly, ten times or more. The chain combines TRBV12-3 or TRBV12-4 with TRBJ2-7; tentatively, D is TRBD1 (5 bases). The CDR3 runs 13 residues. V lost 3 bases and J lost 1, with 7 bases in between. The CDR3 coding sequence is TGTGCCAGCAGTTTGGGGCCGTCCTACGAGCAGTACTTC. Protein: CASSLGPSYEQYF.

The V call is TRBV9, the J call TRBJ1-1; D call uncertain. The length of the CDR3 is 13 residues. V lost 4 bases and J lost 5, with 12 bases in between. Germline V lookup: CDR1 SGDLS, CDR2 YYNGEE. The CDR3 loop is CASSSHYGTEAFF. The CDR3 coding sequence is TGTGCCAGCAGCTCCCATTATGGGACTGAAGCTTTCTTT.

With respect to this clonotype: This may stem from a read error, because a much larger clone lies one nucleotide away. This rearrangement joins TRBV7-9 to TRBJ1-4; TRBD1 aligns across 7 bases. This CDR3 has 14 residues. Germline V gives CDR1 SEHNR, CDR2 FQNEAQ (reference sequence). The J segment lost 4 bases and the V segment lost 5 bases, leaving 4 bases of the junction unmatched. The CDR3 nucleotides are TGTGCCAGCAGCGCCGGGACAGATAATGAAAAACTGTTTTTT. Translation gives CASSAGTDNEKLFF.

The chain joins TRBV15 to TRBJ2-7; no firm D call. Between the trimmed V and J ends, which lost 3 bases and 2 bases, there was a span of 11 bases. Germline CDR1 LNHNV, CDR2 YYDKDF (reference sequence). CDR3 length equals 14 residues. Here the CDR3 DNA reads TGTGCCACCAGCAGTAGAGGCAGAGCCTACGAGCAGTACTTC. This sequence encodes CATSSRGRAYEQYF.

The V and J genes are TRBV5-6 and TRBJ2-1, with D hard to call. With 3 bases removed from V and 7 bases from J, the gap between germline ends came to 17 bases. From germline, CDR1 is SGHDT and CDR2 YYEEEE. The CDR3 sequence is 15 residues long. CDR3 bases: TGTGCCAGCAGCTCGTTAGGTGAGCCCCGAAATGAGCAGTTCTTC. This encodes CASSSLGEPRNEQFF.

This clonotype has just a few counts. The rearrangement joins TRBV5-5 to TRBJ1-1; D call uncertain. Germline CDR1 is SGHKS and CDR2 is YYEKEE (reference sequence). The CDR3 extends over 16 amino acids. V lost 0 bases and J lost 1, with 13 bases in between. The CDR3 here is CASSLGAGNSNTEAFF. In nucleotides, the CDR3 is TGTGCCAGCAGCTTGGGGGCGGGCAATTCGAACACTGAAGCTTTCTTT.

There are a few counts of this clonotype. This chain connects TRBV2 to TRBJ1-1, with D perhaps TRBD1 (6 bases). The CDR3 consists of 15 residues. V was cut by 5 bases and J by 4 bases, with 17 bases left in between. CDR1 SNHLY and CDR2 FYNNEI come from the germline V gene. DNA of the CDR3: TGTGCCAGCAGTAAAGAAGGGGGAGGGGTCACTGAAGCTTTCTTT. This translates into CASSKEGGGVTEAFF. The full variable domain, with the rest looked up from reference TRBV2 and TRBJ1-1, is EPEVTQTPSHQVTQMGQEVILRCVPISNHLYFYWYRQILGQKVEFLVSFYNNEISEKSEIFDDQFSVERPDGSNFTLKIRSTKLEDSAMYFCASSKEGGGVTEAFFGQGTRLTVV.

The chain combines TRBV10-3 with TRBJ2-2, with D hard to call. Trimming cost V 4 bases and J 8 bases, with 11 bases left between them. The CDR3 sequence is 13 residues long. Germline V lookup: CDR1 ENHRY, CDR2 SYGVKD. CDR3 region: CAISVAIKGELFF. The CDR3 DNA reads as TGTGCCATCAGTGTCGCGATTAAGGGGGAGCTGTTTTTT.

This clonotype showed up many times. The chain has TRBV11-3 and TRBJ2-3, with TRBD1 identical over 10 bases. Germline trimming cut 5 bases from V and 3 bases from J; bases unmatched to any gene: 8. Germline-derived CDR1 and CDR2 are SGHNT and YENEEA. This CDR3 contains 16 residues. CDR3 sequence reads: CASSPGTGVFTDTQYF. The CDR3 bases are TGTGCCAGCAGCCCTGGGACAGGGGTTTTTACAGATACGCAGTATTTT.

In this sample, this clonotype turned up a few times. The CDR3 protein is CASSISGLSNQPQHF. CDR3 DNA: TGTGCCAGCAGTATATCAGGCCTGAGCAATCAGCCCCAGCATTTT. V and J are TRBV5-5 and TRBJ1-5; the D is unclear. Looked up from germline, CDR1 is SGHKS and CDR2 is YYEKEE (reference sequence). CDR3 length: 15 amino acids. V was shortened by 5 bases and J by 1 base, with 13 bases between the two germline ends.

This CDR3 is CASSKGCRVEAFF. The DNA for the CDR3 is TGTGCCAGCAGCAAAGGTTGTAGGGTTGAAGCTTTCTTT. The chain has TRBV21-1 and TRBJ1-1. TRBV21-1 is designated a pseudogene. CDR3 length: 13 amino acids.

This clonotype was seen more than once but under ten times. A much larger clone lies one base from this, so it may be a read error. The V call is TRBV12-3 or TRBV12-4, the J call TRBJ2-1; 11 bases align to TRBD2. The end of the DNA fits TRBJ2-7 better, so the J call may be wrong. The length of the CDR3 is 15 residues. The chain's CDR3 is CASRLGTSGYNEQYF. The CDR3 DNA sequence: TGTGCCAGCAGATTGGGGACTAGCGGATACAATGAGCAGTACTTC.

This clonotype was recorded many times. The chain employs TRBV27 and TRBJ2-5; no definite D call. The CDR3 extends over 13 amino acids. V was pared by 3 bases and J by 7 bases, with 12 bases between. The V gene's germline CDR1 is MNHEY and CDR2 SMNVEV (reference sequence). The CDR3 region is CASSLGSFGTQYF. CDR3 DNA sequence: TGTGCCAGCAGTTTGGGCAGCTTTGGGACCCAGTACTTC.

CDR3 in DNA: TGTGCCAGCTCATTCACAGGGCCCAAAAACATTCAGTACTTC. Amino acids: CASSFTGPKNIQYF. The chain employs TRBV18 and TRBJ2-4, with a possible D match to TRBD1 (6 bases). V lost 5 bases, J lost 2 bases, and 10 bases lay in between. The germline V gene has CDR1 KGHSH and CDR2 LQKENI. The CDR3 covers 14 residues.

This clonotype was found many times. CDR3 amino acids: CASSIRPTTNEKLFF. In DNA, the CDR3 is TGTGCCAGCAGCATCCGGCCCACAACTAATGAAAAACTGTTTTTT. The genes are TRBV7-9 and TRBJ1-4; D remains ambiguous. The CDR3 spans 15 residues. Germline V gene lookup returns CDR1 SEHNR and CDR2 FQNEAQ (reference sequence). The ends were cut back, 5 bases at V and 0 bases at J, with 10 bases in the middle.

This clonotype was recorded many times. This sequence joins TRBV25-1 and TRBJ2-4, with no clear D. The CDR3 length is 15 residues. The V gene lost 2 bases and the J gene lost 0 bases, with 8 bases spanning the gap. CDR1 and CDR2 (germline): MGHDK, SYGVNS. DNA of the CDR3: TGTGCCAGCAGTGAACGGCGGCTAGCCAAAAACATTCAGTACTTC. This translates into CASSERRLAKNIQYF.

The CDR3 loop reads CASSQAPGLKYGYTF. CDR3 coding DNA: TGCGCCAGCAGCCAAGCACCGGGACTGAAATATGGCTACACCTTC. The gene calls are TRBV4-1 and TRBJ1-2; the D gene is possibly TRBD1 (5 bases). The CDR3 is 15 amino acids. V lost 1 base to trimming and J lost 5 bases, with 14 bases between them. Looked up from germline, CDR1 is MGHRA and CDR2 is YSYEKL.

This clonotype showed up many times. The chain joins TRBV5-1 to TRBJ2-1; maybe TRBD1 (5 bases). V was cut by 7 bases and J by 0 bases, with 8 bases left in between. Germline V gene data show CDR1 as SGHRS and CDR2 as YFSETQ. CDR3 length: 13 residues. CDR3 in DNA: TGCGCCAGCGCAGGGCCCTCCTACAATGAGCAGTTCTTC. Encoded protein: CASAGPSYNEQFF. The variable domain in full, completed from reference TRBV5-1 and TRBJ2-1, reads KAGVTQTPRYLIKTRGQQVTLSCSPISGHRSVSWYQQTPGQGLQFLFEYFSETQRNKGNFPGRFSGRQFSNSRSEMNVSTLELGDSALYLCASAGPSYNEQFFGPGTRLTVL.

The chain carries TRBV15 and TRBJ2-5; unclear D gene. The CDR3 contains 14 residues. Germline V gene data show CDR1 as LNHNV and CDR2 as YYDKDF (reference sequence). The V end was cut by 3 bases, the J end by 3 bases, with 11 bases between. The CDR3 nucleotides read TGTGCCACCAGCAGGGACCCGGCAGAAGAGACCCAGTACTTC. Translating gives CATSRDPAEETQYF.

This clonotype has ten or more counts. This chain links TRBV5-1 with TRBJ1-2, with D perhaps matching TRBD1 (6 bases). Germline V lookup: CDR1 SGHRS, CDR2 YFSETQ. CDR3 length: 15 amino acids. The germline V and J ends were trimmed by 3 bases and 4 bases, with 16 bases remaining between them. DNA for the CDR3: TGCGCCAGCAGCTCGGCCGGACAGACCGTCTATGGCTACACCTTC. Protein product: CASSSAGQTVYGYTF.

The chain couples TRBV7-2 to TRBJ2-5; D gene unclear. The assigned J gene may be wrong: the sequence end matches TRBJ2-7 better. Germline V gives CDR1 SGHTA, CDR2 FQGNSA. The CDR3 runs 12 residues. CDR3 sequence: CASSLGATEQYF. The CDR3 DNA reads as TGTGCCAGCAGCTTAGGGGCCACCGAGCAGTACTTC.

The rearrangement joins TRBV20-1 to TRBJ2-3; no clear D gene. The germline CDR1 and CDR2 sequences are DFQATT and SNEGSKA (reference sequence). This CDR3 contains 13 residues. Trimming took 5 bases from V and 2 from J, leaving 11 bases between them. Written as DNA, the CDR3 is TGCAGTGCTCCCCGAGACTCCACAGATACGCAGTATTTT. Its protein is CSAPRDSTDTQYF.

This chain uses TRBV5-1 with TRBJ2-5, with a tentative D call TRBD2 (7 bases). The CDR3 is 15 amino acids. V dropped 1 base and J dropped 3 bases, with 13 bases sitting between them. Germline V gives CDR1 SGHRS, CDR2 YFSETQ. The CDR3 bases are TGCGCCAGCAGCTTGTTATCGGGGGGCAAAGAGACCCAGTACTTC. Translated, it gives CASSLLSGGKETQYF.

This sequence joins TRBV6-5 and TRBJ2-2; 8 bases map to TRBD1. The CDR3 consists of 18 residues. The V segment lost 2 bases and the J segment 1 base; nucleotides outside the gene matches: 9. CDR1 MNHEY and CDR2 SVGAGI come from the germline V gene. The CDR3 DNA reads TGTGCCAGCAGTTACCCAACCGGACAGGGTTTGAACACCGGGGAGCTGTTTTTT. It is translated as CASSYPTGQGLNTGELFF.

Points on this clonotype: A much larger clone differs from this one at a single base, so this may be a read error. The CDR3 spells CAGSIWDNYYEQYF. DNA of the CDR3: TGTGCCGGCAGCATATGGGACAACTACTACGAGCAGTACTTC. The chain joins TRBV7-8 to TRBJ2-7; TRBD1 is a possible D gene (6 bases). The CDR3 has 14 residues. Germline CDR1 reads SGHVS; CDR2 reads FQNEAQ.

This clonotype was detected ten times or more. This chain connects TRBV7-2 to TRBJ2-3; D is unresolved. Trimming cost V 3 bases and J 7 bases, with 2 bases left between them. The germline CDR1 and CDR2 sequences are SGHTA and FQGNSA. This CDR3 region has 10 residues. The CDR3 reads CASSFNTQYF. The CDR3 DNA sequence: TGTGCCAGCAGCTTCAATACGCAGTATTTT.